This TCR beta chain derives from a study of a mutant IDH1 vaccine in newly diagnosed glioma (dated by TCRdb to about 2021). About the study as a whole: Vaccination began 4-6 weeks after radiotherapy alone, or alongside temozolomide cycles in the chemotherapy-containing groups. Before enrollment, patients had received standard therapy of radiotherapy alone, temozolomide alone, or radiochemotherapy with temozolomide; most received the combination. The week-35 safety follow-up took place at visit V12, and the week-47 end of study took place at visit V13. Peripheral blood was drawn at six visits: V03 (baseline), V05, V07, V10, V12 and V13. The roughly 35 treated patients were 62.5% male and roughly 40% female, with a mean age of about 38 years. Longitudinal TCRB deep sequencing was performed for about 25 treated patients wherever samples were available for exploratory analyses.

In regard to this clone: The antigen it binds to is not known. Base qualities are not at hand, and no much larger clone is one base apart.

The germline V gene (reference sequence) sets CDR1 to SEHNR and CDR2 to FQNEAQ. The CDR3, from cysteine to phenylalanine, totals 14 residues. The retained sequence is limited to the CDR3, 42 bases, with the frame set at the first base. V is pared back by 5 bases and J by 6 bases, with 13 bases lying between the germline termini. The library was obtained by the immunoSEQ multiplex PCR assay. Following the manufacturer's protocol, the hsTCRB Kit was used to amplify rearranged TCR beta chain sequences. Sequencing of TCRB libraries was carried out on an Illumina MiSeq. Processing in the source paper ran as follows. The proprietary platform of the kit vendor was used for demultiplexing, trimming and gene mapping. The immuneACCESS repertoire file appears here via TCRdb, limited to in-frame rearrangements. These files lack a portion of the clones; in checked studies, under half of the deficit traces to unresolved V genes, and the cause of the others is not known. V and J calls plus clone size are reproduced from that table; the DNA served to infer D and trimming. This sample holds 40,000 to 45,000 clones; approximately 82% were observed only once. Approximately 18% of the sample comes from the top ten.

The intended sense of this specimen's time point label: week 47, end of study. Each vaccine dose was 300 ug of a 20-mer mutant IDH1 peptide in Montanide, given subcutaneously with topical imiquimod. Eight vaccinations were administered to patients in weeks 1, 3, 5, 7, 11, 15, 19 and 23, corresponding to visits V03 through V10. Donors had newly diagnosed WHO grade 3 or 4 IDH1-mutant astrocytomas with loss of nuclear ATRX. The samples were drawn from NOA16, a multicentre, single-arm, open-label phase I trial in Germany that tested a mutant IDH1 peptide vaccine in humans for the first time. Genomic DNA for TCRB sequencing was extracted from EDTA blood using the DNeasy Blood and Tissue Kit. General study outcomes and caveats: Immune responses induced by the vaccine were seen in approximately 92% of patients across multiple MHC alleles. Selection of PBMC samples for TCRB deep sequencing was based on availability. It was noted by the authors that analyses of patient blood samples could not be reproduced owing to sample limitations. Pseudoprogression seemed to be unrelated to changes in the top peripheral T cell clonotypes found by TCRB sequencing.

The sequences come from PBMCs, collected from a glioma patient whose treatment included an IDH1 peptide vaccine. Recombination connected TRBV7-9 to TRBJ1-4; the D segment could be TRBD1, given 5 matching bases. The sequence was collected from a young man with glioma. Some clones in this sample may be carry-over from other donors' samples. Here is the DNA: TGTGCCAGCAGCCGACAGAGACTGGATGAAAAACTGTTTTTT. Translated, it gives CASSRQRLDEKLFF.